This T cell receptor beta chain was observed in a study of blood T cell repertoires in COVID-19. TCRdb's copy holds only in-frame clones and misses some; the assay was immunoSEQ multiplex PCR. The table lists about 200,000 clones, 84% of them singletons, with under 4% in the top ten. Germline CDR1 reads SGHKS; CDR2 reads YYEKEE (reference sequence). With 6 bases clipped from V and 2 bases from J, the junction kept 4 bases outside the gene matches. The CDR3 is 14 amino acids. This clone was seen a single time. V usage is TRBV5-5 and J usage is TRBJ1-5; 8 bases are shared with TRBD1. The sequence derives from a woman in her twenties or thirties who had been exposed to COVID-19. The source material was PBMCs or T cells enriched from blood (not recorded which). DNA for the CDR3: TGTGCCAGCACGTCAGGGGGCGGCAATCAGCCCCAGCATTTT. Residues: CASTSGGGNQPQHF.